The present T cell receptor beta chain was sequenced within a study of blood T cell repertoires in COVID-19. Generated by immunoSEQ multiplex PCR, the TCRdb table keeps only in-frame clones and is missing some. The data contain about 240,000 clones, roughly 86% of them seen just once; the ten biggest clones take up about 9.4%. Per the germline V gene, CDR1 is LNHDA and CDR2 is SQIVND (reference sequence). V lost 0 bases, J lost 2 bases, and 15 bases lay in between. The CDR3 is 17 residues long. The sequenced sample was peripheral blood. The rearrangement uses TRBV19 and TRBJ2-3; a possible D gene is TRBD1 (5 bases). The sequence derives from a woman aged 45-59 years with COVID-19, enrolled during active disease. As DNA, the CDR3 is TGTGCCAGTAGTATAGATCTTAGGACAACAACCACAGATACGCAGTATTTT. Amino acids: CASSIDLRTTTTDTQYF.